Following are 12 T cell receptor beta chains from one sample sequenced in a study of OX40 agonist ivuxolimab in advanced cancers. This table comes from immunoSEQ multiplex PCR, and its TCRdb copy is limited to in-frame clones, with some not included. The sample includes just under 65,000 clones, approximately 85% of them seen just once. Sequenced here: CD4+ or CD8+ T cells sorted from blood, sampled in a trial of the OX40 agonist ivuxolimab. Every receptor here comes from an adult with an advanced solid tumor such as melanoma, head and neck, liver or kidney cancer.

CDR3 loop: CASSLVGGSPGETQYF. The DNA of the CDR3 is TGTGCCAGCAGCTTAGTCGGCGGGAGTCCCGGAGAGACCCAGTACTTC. This chain links TRBV11-2 with TRBJ2-5; 7 bases map to TRBD2. V lost 1 base and J lost 4; bases outside the gene matches: 9. Per the germline V gene, CDR1 is SGHAT and CDR2 is FQNNGV. The CDR3 spans 16 residues.

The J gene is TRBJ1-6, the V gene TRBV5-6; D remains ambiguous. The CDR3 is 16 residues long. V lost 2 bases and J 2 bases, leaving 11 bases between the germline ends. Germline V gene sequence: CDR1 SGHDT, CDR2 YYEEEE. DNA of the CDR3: TGTGCCAGCAGCTTCAAAGGGCGAACCTATAATTCACCCCTCCACTTT. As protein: CASSFKGRTYNSPLHF.

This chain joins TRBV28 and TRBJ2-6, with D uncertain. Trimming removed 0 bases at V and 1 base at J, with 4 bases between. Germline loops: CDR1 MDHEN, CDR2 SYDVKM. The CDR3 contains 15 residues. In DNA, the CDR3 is TGTGCCAGCAGTTTATGGCGGTCTGGGGCCAACGTCCTGACTTTC. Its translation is CASSLWRSGANVLTF.

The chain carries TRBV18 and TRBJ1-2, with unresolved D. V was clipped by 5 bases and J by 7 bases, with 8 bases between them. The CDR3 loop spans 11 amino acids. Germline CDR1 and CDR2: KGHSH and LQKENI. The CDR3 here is CASSEGGGYTF. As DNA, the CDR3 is TGTGCCAGCTCAGAGGGCGGTGGCTACACCTTC. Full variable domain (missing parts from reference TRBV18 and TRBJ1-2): NAGVMQNPRHLVRRRGQEARLRCSPMKGHSHVYWYRQLPEEGLKFMVYLQKENIIDESGMPKERFSAEFPKEGPSILRIQQVVRGDSAAYFCASSEGGGYTFGSGTRLTVV.

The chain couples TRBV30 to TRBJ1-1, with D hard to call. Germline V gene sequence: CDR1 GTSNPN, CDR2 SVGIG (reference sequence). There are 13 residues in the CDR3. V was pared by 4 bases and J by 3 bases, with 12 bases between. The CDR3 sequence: CAWTQSFYTEAFF. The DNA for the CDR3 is TGTGCCTGGACTCAAAGCTTCTACACTGAAGCTTTCTTT.

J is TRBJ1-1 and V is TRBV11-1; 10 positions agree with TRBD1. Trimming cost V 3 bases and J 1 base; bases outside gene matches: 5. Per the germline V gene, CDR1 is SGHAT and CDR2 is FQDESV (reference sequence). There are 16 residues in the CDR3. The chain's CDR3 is CASSFDRGQGNTEAFF. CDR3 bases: TGTGCCAGCAGCTTTGACAGGGGGCAGGGGAACACTGAAGCTTTCTTT.

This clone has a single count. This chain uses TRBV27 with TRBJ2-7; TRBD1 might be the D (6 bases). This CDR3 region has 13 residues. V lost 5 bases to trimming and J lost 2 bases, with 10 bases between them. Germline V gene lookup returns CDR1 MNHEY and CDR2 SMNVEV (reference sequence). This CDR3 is CASSLQGTYEQYF. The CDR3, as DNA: TGTGCCAGCAGTCTCCAGGGGACCTACGAGCAGTACTTC.

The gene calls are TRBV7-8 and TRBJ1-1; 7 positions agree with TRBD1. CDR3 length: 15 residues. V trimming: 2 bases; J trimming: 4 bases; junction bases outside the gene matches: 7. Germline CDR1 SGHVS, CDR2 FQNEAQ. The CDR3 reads CASSLLTGAGTEAFF. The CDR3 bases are TGTGCCAGCAGCTTACTCACAGGGGCCGGCACTGAAGCTTTCTTT.

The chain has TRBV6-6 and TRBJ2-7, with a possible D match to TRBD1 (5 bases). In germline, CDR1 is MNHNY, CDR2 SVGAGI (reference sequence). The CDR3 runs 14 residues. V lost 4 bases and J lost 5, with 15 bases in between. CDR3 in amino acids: CASSSFDSRDEQYF. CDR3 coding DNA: TGTGCCAGCAGTTCATTTGACAGTAGGGACGAGCAGTACTTC.

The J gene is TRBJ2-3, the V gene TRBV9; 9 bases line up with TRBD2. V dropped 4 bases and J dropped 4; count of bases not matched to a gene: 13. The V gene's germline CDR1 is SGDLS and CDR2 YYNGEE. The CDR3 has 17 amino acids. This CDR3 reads CASSFSPSGGPADTQYF. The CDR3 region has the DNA TGTGCCAGCAGCTTCTCCCCCAGCGGGGGGCCCGCAGATACGCAGTATTTT.

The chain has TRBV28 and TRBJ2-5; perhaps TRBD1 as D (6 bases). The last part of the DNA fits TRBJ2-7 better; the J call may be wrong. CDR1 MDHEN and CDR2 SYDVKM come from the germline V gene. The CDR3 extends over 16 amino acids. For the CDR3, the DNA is TGTGCCAGCAGCCCACCCGGGACACACCTCTCCTACGAGCAGTACTTC. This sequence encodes CASSPPGTHLSYEQYF.

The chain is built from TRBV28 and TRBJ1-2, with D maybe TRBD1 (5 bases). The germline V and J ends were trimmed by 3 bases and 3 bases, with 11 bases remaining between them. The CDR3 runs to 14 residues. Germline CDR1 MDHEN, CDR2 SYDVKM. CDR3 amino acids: CASSFVGDHYGYTF. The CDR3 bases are TGTGCCAGCAGTTTTGTGGGGGACCACTATGGCTACACCTTC.